These 22 T cell receptor beta chains were sequenced from one sample in a study of shared clonotypes between healthy human individuals. Measured with immunoSEQ multiplex PCR; TCRdb has only the in-frame clones, and not every one. The table shows approximately 240,000 clones, with about 65% occurring only once. The sample was memory CD4+ T cells sorted from blood. The subset was: CD45RA-negative fraction. The receptors come from a man aged 30 to 39 in good health.

The chain recombines TRBV28 with TRBJ2-7, with TRBD2 identical over 8 bases. This CDR3 contains 12 residues. Germline V lookup: CDR1 MDHEN, CDR2 SYDVKM. Here the CDR3 reads CVSGEHSYEQYF. CDR3 nucleotide sequence: TGTGTTAGCGGGGAACACTCCTACGAGCAGTACTTC. Complete variable domain (other parts from reference TRBV28 and TRBJ2-7): DVKVTQSSRYLVKRTGEKVFLECVQDMDHENMFWYRQDPGLGLRLIYFSYDVKMKEKGDIPEGYSVSREKKERFSLILESASTNQTSMYLCVSGEHSYEQYFGPGTRLTVT.

This clone was observed at least ten times. The chain joins TRBV19 to TRBJ2-2; D gene uncertain. Germline V gene lookup returns CDR1 LNHDA and CDR2 SQIVND (reference sequence). Trimming took off 9 bases at V and 6 bases at J, with 14 bases between the two ends. This CDR3 has 13 amino acids. CDR3 in amino acids: CASRQSGAGELFF. The DNA for the CDR3 is TGTGCCAGCCGCCAGAGTGGCGCCGGGGAGCTGTTTTTT. Supplemented by reference TRBV19 and TRBJ2-2, the full variable domain reads DGGITQSPKYLFRKEGQNVTLSCEQNLNHDAMYWYRQDPGQGLRLIYYSQIVNDFQKGDIAEGYSVSREKKESFPLTVTSAQKNPTAFYLCASRQSGAGELFFGEGSRLTVL.

This clone was detected many times. The V call is TRBV5-1, the J call TRBJ2-7; TRBD1 or TRBD2 may be the D gene (6 bases each). CDR1 is SGHRS and CDR2 is YFSETQ in the germline V gene. V was shortened by 0 bases and J by 0 bases, with 10 bases between the two germline ends. The CDR3 spans 15 residues. This CDR3 is CASSLGGTRSYEQYF. The CDR3 DNA reads as TGCGCCAGCAGCTTGGGCGGGACACGCTCCTACGAGCAGTACTTC.

A single count supports this clone. This chain connects TRBV29-1 to TRBJ2-1; no clear D. Trimming removed 4 bases from V and 1 base from J, with 5 bases in between. The CDR3 totals 12 residues. Germline V gene sequence: CDR1 SQVTM, CDR2 ANQGSEA. This CDR3 is CSVVSSYNEQFF. The CDR3 coding sequence is TGCAGCGTTGTGAGTTCCTACAATGAGCAGTTCTTC.

This clone was detected only a few times. The rearrangement links TRBV28 to TRBJ1-2; TRBD1 matches at 7 bases. Germline V lookup: CDR1 MDHEN, CDR2 SYDVKM. CDR3 size: 14 residues. V shed 5 bases and J 3 bases; nucleotides not matched to a gene: 6. The CDR3: CASSETGRDYGYTF. DNA of the CDR3: TGTGCCAGCAGTGAGACAGGGAGGGACTATGGCTACACCTTC.

This chain links TRBV6-5 with TRBJ1-4, with a weak D call TRBD1 (6 bases). Germline V gene sequence: CDR1 MNHEY, CDR2 SVGAGI. The CDR3 spans 15 residues. Trimming took 4 bases from V and 6 from J, leaving 15 bases between them. CDR3: CASSLTDRAYEKLFF. In DNA form, the CDR3 reads TGTGCCAGCAGTTTGACGGACAGAGCTTATGAAAAACTGTTTTTT.

J is TRBJ2-3 and V is TRBV4-3, with TRBD2 as a possible D gene (6 bases). V was trimmed by 3 bases and J by 0 bases, leaving 16 bases between them. CDR1 and CDR2 from the germline V gene are LGHNA and YSLEER. The CDR3 totals 17 residues. DNA for the CDR3: TGCGCCAGCAGCCAGGAAATGGGGGGACTCAGCACAGATACGCAGTATTTT. It yields the protein CASSQEMGGLSTDTQYF.

The chain carries TRBV5-5 and TRBJ2-2, with a possible D match to TRBD1 (5 bases). The CDR3 runs to 16 residues. CDR1 SGHKS and CDR2 YYEKEE come from the germline V gene (reference sequence). V was trimmed by 1 base and J by 5 bases, leaving 15 bases between them. The CDR3 DNA reads TGTGCCAGCAGCTTGAGTAGGGGTTTTAAAACCGGGGAGCTGTTTTTT. This codes for CASSLSRGFKTGELFF. The variable domain in full, with the rest retrieved from reference TRBV5-5 and TRBJ2-2, is DAGVTQSPTHLIKTRGQQVTLRCSPISGHKSVSWYQQVLGQGPQFIFQYYEKEERGRGNFPDRFSARQFPNYSSELNVNALLLGDSALYLCASSLSRGFKTGELFFGEGSRLTVL.

The chain combines TRBV9 with TRBJ2-7; the D is unclear. The germline V gene has CDR1 SGDLS and CDR2 YYNGEE. The CDR3 is 14 residues long. V was shortened by 0 bases and J by 2 bases, with 9 bases between the two germline ends. The CDR3 spells CASSVGGSTYEQYF. CDR3 bases: TGTGCCAGCAGCGTAGGCGGATCCACCTACGAGCAGTACTTC.

This chain links TRBV7-3 with TRBJ2-3, with D possibly being TRBD2 (5 bases). Germline CDR1 SGHTA, CDR2 FQGTGA. V lost 7 bases to trimming and J lost 0 bases, with 8 bases between them. The CDR3 has 13 amino acids. CDR3 in DNA: TGTGCCAGCAAGCGGAGAAGCACAGATACGCAGTATTTT. Amino acids: CASKRRSTDTQYF. The full variable domain, in which reference TRBV7-3 and TRBJ2-3 provide the parts outside the CDR3, is GAGVSQTPSNKVTEKGKYVELRCDPISGHTALYWYRQSLGQGPEFLIYFQGTGAADDSGLPNDRFFAVRPEGSVSTLKIQRTERGDSAVYLCASKRRSTDTQYFGPGTRLTVL.

The CDR3 nucleotides read TGTGCCAGCGGAATAGGAGGTGGTATCTTTGGCTACACCTTC. It specifies CASGIGGGIFGYTF. The chain uses TRBV7-8 and TRBJ1-2; D gene ambiguous. V was shortened by 8 bases and J by 7 bases, with 20 bases between the two germline ends. Germline lookup yields CDR1 SGHVS and CDR2 FQNEAQ. The CDR3 consists of 14 residues.

The rearrangement joins TRBV27 to TRBJ2-5; maybe TRBD2 (5 bases). CDR3 length equals 11 residues. The V end was cut by 6 bases, the J end by 5 bases, with 7 bases between. CDR1 and CDR2 (germline): MNHEY, SMNVEV (reference sequence). As DNA, the CDR3 is TGTGCCAGCAGGAGGAGGGAGACCCAGTACTTC. It specifies CASRRRETQYF.

J is TRBJ2-1 and V is TRBV7-8, with D maybe TRBD2 (6 bases). The CDR3 extends over 16 amino acids. The germline CDR1 and CDR2 sequences are SGHVS and FQNEAQ. V was shortened by 5 bases and J by 0 bases, with 14 bases between the two germline ends. The CDR3 DNA reads TGTGCCAGCAGCACCCAGGAGGGTAGCTCCTACAATGAGCAGTTCTTC. Protein sequence: CASSTQEGSSYNEQFF.

J is TRBJ1-4 and V is TRBV9; D is undetermined. Trimming removed 2 bases at V and 0 bases at J, with 8 bases between. The CDR3 extends over 15 amino acids. CDR1 and CDR2 (germline): SGDLS, YYNGEE. The CDR3: CASSVGIATNEKLFF. CDR3 in DNA: TGTGCCAGCAGCGTGGGGATCGCAACTAATGAAAAACTGTTTTTT. Based on the CDR3 plus reference TRBV9 and TRBJ1-4, the full variable domain is DSGVTQTPKHLITATGQRVTLRCSPRSGDLSVYWYQQSLDQGLQFLIQYYNGEERAKGNILERFSAQQFPDLHSELNLSSLELGDSALYFCASSVGIATNEKLFFGSGTQLSVL.

This clone has just one count. The chain recombines TRBV5-1 with TRBJ2-7; possibly TRBD1 for D (6 bases). This CDR3 region has 16 residues. V was trimmed by 4 bases and J by 5 bases, leaving 22 bases between them. Germline V gene lookup returns CDR1 SGHRS and CDR2 YFSETQ. For the CDR3, the DNA is TGCGCCAGCAGCATACTAACAGGGCTTCCTTCAGACGAGCAGTACTTC. Its protein product is CASSILTGLPSDEQYF.

V gene TRBV2 combines with J gene TRBJ1-2, with D uncertain. With 5 bases removed from V and 6 bases from J, the gap between germline ends came to 19 bases. The CDR3 covers 15 residues. Germline CDR1 SNHLY, CDR2 FYNNEI. The CDR3 region is CASSSAVSVSNGYTF. For the CDR3, the DNA is TGTGCCAGCAGTTCCGCGGTTTCTGTATCGAATGGCTACACCTTC.

This chain connects TRBV5-5 to TRBJ1-4, with D perhaps TRBD1 (6 bases). CDR3 length: 17 residues. The V and J ends lost 4 bases and 2 bases respectively, with 18 bases between them. In germline, CDR1 is SGHKS, CDR2 YYEKEE (reference sequence). CDR3 sequence (DNA): TGTGCCAGCAGCCTCTCACTTAGGGGGGGCACTAATGAAAAACTGTTTTTT. Translated, it gives CASSLSLRGGTNEKLFF.

The rearrangement joins TRBV6-5 to TRBJ2-1; TRBD2 matches 13 bases. The CDR3 spans 16 residues. CDR1 is MNHEY, CDR2 SVGAGI, per germline. J gave up 9 bases and V 0 bases, and 5 bases lay outside the gene matches. Here the CDR3 DNA reads TGTGCCAGCAGTTACTCCCTCCGACTAGCGGGAGGTGAGCAGTTCTTC. It is translated as CASSYSLRLAGGEQFF.

This clone was counted a few times. The chain couples TRBV6-1 to TRBJ2-1, with D hard to call. Germline CDR1 MNHNS, CDR2 SASEGT. This CDR3 has 13 residues. Trimming stripped 5 bases from V and 8 bases from J, with 13 bases between. CDR3 protein: CASSRTFVYEQFF. Written as DNA, the CDR3 is TGTGCCAGCAGTCGGACGTTCGTGTATGAGCAGTTCTTC.

The rearrangement links TRBV2 to TRBJ2-3; D may be TRBD1 or TRBD2 (6 bases each). V was trimmed by 2 bases and J by 14 bases, leaving 14 bases between them. Germline V gives CDR1 SNHLY, CDR2 FYNNEI. The CDR3 sequence is 12 residues long. CDR3 nucleotides: TGTGCCAGCAGTGAAAGGGGGGTAACCTGGTATTTT. It codes for CASSERGVTWYF.

The chain combines TRBV7-7 with TRBJ2-2; tentatively, D is TRBD2 (5 bases). The CDR3 spans 15 residues. Trimming removed 8 bases at V and 0 bases at J, with 13 bases between. Germline assignment: CDR1 SSHAT and CDR2 FNYEAQ (reference sequence). DNA for the CDR3: TGTGCCAGCGGACGGGCGGGCTCGAACACCGGGGAGCTGTTTTTT. It encodes CASGRAGSNTGELFF.

The chain recombines TRBV11-2 with TRBJ2-4; D unclear. The CDR3 length is 12 residues. CDR1 is SGHAT and CDR2 is FQNNGV in the germline V gene. V was clipped by 3 bases and J by 12 bases, with 12 bases between them. The CDR3 reads CASSFIPQPQYF. In DNA, the CDR3 is TGTGCCAGCAGCTTTATCCCCCAACCTCAGTACTTC.